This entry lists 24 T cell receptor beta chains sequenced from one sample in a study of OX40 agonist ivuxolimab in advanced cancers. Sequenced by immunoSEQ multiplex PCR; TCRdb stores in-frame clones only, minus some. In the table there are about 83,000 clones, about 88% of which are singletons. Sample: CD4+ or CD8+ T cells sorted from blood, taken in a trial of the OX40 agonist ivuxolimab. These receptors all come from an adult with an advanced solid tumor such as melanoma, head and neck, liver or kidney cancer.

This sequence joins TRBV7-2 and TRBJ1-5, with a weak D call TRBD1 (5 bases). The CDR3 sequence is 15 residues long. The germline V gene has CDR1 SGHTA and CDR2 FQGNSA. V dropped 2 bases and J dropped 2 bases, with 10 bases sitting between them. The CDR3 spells CASSLSAGGNQPQHF. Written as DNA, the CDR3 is TGTGCCAGCAGCTTAAGCGCGGGGGGCAATCAGCCCCAGCATTTT.

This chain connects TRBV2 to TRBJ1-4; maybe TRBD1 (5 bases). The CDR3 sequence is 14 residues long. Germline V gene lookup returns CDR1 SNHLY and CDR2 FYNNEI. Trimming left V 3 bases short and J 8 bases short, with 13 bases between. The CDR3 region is CASSEFREPEKLFF. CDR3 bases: TGTGCCAGCAGTGAGTTCAGGGAGCCAGAAAAACTGTTTTTT.

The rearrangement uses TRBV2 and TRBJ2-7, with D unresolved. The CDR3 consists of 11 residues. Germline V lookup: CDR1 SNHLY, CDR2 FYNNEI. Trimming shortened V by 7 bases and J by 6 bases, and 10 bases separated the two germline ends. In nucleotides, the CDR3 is TGTGCCAGCACTCCGGACGGCGAGCAGTACTTC. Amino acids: CASTPDGEQYF.

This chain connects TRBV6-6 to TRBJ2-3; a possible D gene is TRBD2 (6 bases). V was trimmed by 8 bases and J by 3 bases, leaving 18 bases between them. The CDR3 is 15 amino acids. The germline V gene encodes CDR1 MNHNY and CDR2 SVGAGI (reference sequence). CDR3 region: CASATLMGGTDTQYF. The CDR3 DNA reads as TGTGCCAGCGCCACTCTGATGGGAGGTACAGATACGCAGTATTTT.

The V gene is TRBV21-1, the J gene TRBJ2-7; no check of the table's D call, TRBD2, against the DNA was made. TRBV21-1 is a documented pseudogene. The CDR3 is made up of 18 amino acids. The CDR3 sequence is CASSKWGGRSRGTYEQYF. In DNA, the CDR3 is TGTGCCAGCAGCAAATGGGGAGGCAGGTCCCGGGGAACCTACGAGCAGTACTTC.

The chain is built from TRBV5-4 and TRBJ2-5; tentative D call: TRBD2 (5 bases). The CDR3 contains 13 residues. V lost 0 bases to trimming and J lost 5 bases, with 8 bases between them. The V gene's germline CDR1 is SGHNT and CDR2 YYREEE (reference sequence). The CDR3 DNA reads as TGTGCCAGCAGCTTGGGGAGGAGGGAGACCCAGTACTTC. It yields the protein CASSLGRRETQYF. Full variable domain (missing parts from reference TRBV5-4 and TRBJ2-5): ETGVTQSPTHLIKTRGQQVTLRCSSQSGHNTVSWYQQALGQGPQFIFQYYREEENGRGNFPPRFSGLQFPNYSSELNVNALELDDSALYLCASSLGRRETQYFGPGTRLLVL.

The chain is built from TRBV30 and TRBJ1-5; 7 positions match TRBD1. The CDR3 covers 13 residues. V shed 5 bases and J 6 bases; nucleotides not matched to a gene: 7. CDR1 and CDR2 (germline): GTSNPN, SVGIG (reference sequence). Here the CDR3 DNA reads TGTGCCTGGTCCGGGACAGCGGTTCAGCCCCAGCATTTT. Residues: CAWSGTAVQPQHF.

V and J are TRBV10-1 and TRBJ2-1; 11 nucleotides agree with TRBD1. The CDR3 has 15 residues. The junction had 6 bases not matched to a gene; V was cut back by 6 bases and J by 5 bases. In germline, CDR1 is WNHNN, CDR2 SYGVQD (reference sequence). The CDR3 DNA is TGCGCCAGCAGCCGGACAGGGGGCGCCGACAATGAGCAGTTCTTC. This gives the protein CASSRTGGADNEQFF.

DNA for the CDR3: TGTGCCAGCAGCATCAGAGGAAACACCATATATTTT. Protein: CASSIRGNTIYF. The genes are TRBV13 and TRBJ1-3; no definite D call. V lost 5 bases to trimming and J lost 4 bases, with 6 bases between them. This CDR3 has 12 amino acids. Germline assignment: CDR1 PRHDT and CDR2 FYEKMQ (reference sequence).

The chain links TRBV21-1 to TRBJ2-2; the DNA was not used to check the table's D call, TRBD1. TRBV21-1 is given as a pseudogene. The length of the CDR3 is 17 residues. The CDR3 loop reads CASSTLDRTFYTGELFF. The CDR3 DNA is TGTGCCAGCAGCACCCTCGACAGAACCTTCTACACCGGGGAGCTGTTTTTT.

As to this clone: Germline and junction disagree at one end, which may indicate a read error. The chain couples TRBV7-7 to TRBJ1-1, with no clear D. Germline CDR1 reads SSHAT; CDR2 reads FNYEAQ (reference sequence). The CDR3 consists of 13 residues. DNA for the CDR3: TGTGCTAGCAGCTTAAACAGTAACACTGAAGCTTTCTTT. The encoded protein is CASSLNSNTEAFF.

CDR3 coding DNA: TGTGCCAGCAGTTTATCGGCTCCGGGACAAATCTCTGGGGCCAACGTCCTGACTTTC. This translates into CASSLSAPGQISGANVLTF. The chain combines TRBV27 with TRBJ2-6; TRBD1 might be the D (6 bases). Germline V gene sequence: CDR1 MNHEY, CDR2 SMNVEV (reference sequence). The V end was cut by 0 bases, the J end by 0 bases, with 15 bases between. CDR3 size: 19 residues.

The DNA of the CDR3 is TGCAGCGTTGTTAGGGACAGGAGAGGAGACACTGAAGCTTTCTTT. The encoded protein is CSVVRDRRGDTEAFF. The chain links TRBV29-1 to TRBJ1-1, with 8 nucleotides matching TRBD1. The V and J ends lost 4 bases and 3 bases, in that order; junction bases with no gene match: 10. CDR1 is SQVTM and CDR2 is ANQGSEA in the germline V gene. The CDR3 length is 15 residues.

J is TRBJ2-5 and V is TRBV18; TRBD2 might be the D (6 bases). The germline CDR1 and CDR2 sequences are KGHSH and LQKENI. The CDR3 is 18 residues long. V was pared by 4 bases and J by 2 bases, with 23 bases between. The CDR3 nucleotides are TGTGCCAGCTCACTTTGGAGGGACTCGAGGCAGCTGCAAGAGACCCAGTACTTC. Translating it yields CASSLWRDSRQLQETQYF. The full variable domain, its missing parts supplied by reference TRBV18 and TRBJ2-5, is NAGVMQNPRHLVRRRGQEARLRCSPMKGHSHVYWYRQLPEEGLKFMVYLQKENIIDESGMPKERFSAEFPKEGPSILRIQQVVRGDSAAYFCASSLWRDSRQLQETQYFGPGTRLLVL.

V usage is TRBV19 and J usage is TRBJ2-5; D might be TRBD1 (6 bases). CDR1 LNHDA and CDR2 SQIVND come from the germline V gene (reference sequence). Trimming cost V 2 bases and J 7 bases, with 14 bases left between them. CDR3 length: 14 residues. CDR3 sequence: CASSITRGLWTQYF. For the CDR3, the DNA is TGTGCCAGTAGTATAACCAGGGGCCTTTGGACCCAGTACTTC.

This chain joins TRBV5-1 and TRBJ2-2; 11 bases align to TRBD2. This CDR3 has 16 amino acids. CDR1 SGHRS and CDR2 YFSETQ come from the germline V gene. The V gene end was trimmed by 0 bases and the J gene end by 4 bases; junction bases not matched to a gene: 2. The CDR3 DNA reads TGCGCCAGCAGCTTGGGACTAGCGGGGCTCACCGGGGAGCTGTTTTTT. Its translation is CASSLGLAGLTGELFF.

The CDR3 bases are TGTGCCAGCAGTTTCCTGCGGTGGAGGGAGCATACGCAGTATTTT. Amino acids: CASSFLRWREHTQYF. The chain carries TRBV28 and TRBJ2-3, with D tentatively TRBD2 (6 bases). The CDR3 has 15 amino acids. Per germline, CDR1 MDHEN and CDR2 SYDVKM. Trimming took 3 bases from V and 7 from J, leaving 17 bases between them.

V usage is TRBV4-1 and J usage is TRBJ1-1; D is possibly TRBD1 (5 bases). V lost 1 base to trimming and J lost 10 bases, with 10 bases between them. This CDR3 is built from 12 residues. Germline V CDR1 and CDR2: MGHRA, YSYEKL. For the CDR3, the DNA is TGCGCCAGCAGCCAAGTGGGGGAAGGAGCTTTCTTT. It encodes CASSQVGEGAFF.

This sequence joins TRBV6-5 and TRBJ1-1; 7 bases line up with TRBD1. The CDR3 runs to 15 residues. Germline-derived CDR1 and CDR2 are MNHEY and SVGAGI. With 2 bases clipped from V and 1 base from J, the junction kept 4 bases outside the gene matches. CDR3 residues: CASSYAGQKNTEAFF. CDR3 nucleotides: TGTGCCAGCAGTTACGCGGGACAGAAGAACACTGAAGCTTTCTTT.

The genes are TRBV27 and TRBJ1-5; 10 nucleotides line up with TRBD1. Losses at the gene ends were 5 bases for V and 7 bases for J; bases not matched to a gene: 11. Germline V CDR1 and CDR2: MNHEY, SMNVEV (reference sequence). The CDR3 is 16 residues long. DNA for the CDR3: TGTGCCAGCAGTCCATGGGACAGGGGAGGAAGACAGCCCCAGCATTTT. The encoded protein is CASSPWDRGGRQPQHF.

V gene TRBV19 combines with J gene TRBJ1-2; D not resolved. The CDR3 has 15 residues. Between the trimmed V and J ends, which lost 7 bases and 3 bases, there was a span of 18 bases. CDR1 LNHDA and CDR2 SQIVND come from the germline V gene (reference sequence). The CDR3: CASTSTDERYYGYTF. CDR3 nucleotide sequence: TGTGCCAGTACCTCCACGGACGAGAGATACTATGGCTACACCTTC.

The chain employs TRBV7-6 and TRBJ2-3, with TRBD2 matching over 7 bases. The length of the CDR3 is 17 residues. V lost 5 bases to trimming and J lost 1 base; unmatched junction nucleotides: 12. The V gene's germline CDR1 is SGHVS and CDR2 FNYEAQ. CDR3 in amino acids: CASSPNPRGVGTDTQYF. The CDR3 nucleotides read TGTGCCAGCAGCCCGAACCCTCGGGGGGTCGGCACAGATACGCAGTATTTT.

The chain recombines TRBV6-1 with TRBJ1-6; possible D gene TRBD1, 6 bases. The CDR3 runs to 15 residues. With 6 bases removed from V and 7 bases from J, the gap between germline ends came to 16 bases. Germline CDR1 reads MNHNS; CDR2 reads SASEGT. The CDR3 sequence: CASSPTQGRNSPLHF. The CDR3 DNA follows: TGTGCCAGCAGCCCTACCCAGGGGAGAAATTCACCCCTCCACTTT.

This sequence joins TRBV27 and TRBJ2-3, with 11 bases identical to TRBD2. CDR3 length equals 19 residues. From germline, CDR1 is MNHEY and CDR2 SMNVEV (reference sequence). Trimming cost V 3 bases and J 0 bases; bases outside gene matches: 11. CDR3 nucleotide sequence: TGTGCCAGCAGTTTCTACCTACGGGGACTAGCGGCTAGCACAGATACGCAGTATTTT. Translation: CASSFYLRGLAASTDTQYF.